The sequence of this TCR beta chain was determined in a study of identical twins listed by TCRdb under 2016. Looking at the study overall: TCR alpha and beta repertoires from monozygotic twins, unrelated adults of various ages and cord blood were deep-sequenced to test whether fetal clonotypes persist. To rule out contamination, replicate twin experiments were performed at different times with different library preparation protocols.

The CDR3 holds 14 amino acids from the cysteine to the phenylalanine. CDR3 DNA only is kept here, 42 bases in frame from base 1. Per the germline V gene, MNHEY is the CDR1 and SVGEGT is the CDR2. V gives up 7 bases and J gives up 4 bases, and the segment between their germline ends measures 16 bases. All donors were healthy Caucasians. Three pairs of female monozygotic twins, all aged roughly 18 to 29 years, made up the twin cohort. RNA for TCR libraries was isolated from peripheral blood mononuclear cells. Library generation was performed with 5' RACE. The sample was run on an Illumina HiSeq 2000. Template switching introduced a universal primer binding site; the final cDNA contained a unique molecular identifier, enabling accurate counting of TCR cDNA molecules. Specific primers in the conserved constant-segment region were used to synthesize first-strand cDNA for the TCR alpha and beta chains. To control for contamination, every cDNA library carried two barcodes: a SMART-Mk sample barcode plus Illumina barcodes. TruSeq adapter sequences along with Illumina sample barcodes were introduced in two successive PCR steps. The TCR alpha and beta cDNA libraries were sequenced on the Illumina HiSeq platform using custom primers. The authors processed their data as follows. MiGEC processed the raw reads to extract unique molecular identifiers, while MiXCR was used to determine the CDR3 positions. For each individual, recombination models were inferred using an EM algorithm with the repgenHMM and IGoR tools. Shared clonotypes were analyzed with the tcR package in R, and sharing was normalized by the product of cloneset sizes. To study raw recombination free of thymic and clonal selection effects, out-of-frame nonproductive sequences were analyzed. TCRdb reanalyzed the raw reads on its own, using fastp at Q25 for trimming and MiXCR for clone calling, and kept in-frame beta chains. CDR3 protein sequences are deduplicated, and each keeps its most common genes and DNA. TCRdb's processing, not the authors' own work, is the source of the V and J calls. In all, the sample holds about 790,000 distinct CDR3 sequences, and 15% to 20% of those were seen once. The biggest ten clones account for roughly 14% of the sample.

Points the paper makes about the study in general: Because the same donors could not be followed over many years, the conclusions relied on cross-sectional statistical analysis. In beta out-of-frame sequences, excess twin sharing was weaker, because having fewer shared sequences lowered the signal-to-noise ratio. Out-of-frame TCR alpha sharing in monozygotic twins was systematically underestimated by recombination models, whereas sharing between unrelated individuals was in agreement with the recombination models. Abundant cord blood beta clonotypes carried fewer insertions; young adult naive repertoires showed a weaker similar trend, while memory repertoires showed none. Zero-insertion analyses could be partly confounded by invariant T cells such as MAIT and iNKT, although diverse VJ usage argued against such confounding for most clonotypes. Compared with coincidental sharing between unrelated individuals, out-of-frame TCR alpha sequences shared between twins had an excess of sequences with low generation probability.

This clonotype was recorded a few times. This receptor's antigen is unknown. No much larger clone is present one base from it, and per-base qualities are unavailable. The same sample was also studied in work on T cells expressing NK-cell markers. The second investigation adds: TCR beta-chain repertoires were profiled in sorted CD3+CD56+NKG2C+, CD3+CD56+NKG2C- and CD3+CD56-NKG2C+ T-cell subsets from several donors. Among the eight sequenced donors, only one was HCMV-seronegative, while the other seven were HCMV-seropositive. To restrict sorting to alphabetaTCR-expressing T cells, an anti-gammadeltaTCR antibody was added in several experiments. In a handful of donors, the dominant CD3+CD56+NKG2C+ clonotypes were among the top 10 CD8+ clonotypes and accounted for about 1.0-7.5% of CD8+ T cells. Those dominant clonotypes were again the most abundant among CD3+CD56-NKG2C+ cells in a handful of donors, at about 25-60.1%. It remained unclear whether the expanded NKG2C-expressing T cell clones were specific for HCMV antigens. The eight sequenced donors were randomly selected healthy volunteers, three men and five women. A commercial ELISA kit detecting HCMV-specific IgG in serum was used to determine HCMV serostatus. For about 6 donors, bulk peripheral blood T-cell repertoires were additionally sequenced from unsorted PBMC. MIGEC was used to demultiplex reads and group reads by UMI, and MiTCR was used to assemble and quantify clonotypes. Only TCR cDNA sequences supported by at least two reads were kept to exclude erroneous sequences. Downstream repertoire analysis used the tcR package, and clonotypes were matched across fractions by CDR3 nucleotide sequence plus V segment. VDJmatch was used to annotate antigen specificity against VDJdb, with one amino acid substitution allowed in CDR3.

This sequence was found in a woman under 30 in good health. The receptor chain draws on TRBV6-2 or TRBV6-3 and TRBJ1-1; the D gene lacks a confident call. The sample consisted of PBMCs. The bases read TGTGCCAGCACTGCAGGATGGGGAGTCACTGAAGCTTTCTTT. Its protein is CASTAGWGVTEAFF.